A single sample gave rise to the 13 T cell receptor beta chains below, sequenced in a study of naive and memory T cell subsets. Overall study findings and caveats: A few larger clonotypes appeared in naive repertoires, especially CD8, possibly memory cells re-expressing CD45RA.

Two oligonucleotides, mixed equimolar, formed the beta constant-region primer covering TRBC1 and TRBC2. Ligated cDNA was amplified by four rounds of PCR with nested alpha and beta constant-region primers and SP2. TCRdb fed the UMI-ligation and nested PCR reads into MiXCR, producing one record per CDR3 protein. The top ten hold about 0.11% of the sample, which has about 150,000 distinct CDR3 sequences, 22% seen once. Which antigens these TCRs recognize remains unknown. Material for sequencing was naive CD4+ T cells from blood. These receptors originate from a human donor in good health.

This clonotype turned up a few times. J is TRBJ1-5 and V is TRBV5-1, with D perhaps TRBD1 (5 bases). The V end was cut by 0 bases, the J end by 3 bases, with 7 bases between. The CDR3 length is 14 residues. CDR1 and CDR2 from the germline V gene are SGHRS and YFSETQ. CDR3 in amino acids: CASSLEGVNQPQHF. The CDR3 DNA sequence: TGCGCCAGCAGCTTGGAAGGGGTCAATCAGCCCCAGCATTTT. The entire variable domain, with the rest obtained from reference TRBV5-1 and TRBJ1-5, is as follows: KAGVTQTPRYLIKTRGQQVTLSCSPISGHRSVSWYQQTPGQGLQFLFEYFSETQRNKGNFPGRFSGRQFSNSRSEMNVSTLELGDSALYLCASSLEGVNQPQHFGDGTRLSIL.

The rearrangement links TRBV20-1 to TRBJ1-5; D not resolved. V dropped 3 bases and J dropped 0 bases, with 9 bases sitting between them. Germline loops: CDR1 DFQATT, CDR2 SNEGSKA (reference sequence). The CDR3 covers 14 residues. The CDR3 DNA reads TGCAGTGCTAGTAAGCTTTATAGCAATCAGCCCCAGCATTTT. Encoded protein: CSASKLYSNQPQHF.

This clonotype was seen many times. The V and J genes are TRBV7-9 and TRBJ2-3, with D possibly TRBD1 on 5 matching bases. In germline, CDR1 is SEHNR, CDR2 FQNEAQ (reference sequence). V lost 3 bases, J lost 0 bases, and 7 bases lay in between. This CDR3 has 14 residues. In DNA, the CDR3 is TGTGCCAGCAGCTTGGGGCCTAGCACAGATACGCAGTATTTT. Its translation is CASSLGPSTDTQYF.

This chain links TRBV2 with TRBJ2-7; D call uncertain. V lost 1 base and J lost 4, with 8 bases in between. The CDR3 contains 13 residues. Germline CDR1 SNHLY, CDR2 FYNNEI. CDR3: CASSEGNWYEQYF. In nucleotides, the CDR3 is TGTGCCAGCAGTGAAGGCAACTGGTACGAGCAGTACTTC.

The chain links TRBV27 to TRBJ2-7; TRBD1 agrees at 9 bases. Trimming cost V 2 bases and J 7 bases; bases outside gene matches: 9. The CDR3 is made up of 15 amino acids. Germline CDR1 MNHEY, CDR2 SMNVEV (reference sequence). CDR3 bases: TGTGCCAGCAGTTTAACCGGGACAGGGATCTGGGAGCAGTACTTC. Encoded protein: CASSLTGTGIWEQYF.

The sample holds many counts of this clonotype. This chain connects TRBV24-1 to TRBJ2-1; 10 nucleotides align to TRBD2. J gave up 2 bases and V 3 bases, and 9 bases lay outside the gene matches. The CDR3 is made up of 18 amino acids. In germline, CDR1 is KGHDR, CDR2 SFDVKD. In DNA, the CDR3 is TGTGCCACCAGTGATCCCCGGACTAGCGGAGTAACCTACAATGAGCAGTTCTTC. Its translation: CATSDPRTSGVTYNEQFF.

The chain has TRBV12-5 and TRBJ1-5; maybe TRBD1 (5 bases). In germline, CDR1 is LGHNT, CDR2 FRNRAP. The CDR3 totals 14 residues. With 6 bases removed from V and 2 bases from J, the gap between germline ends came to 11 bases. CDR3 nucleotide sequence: TGTGCTAGTGGCCTCGGGACGGGCAATCAGCCCCAGCATTTT. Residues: CASGLGTGNQPQHF. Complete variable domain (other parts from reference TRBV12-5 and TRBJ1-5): DARVTQTPRHKVTEMGQEVTMRCQPILGHNTVFWYRQTMMQGLELLAYFRNRAPLDDSGMPKDRFSAEMPDATLATLKIQPSEPRDSAVYFCASGLGTGNQPQHFGDGTRLSIL.

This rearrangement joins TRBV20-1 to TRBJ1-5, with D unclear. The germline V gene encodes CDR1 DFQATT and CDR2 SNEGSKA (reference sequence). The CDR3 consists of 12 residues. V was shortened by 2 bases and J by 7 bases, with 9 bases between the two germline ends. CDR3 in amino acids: CSARRKGQPQHF. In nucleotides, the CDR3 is TGCAGTGCTAGAAGGAAGGGACAGCCCCAGCATTTT.

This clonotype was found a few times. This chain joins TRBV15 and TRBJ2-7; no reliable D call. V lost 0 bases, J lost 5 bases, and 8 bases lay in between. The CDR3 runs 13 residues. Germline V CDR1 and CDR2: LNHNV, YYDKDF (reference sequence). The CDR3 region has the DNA TGTGCCACCAGCAGAGATCGTGAGAACGAGCAGTACTTC. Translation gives CATSRDRENEQYF. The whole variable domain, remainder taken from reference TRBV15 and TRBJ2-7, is DAMVIQNPRYQVTQFGKPVTLSCSQTLNHNVMYWYQQKSSQAPKLLFHYYDKDFNNEADTPDNFQSRRPNTSFCFLDIRSPGLGDTAMYLCATSRDRENEQYFGPGTRLTVT.

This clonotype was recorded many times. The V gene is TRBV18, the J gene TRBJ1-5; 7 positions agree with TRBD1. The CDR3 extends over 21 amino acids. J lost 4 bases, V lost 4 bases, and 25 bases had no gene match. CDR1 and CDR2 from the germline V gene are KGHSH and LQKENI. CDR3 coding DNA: TGTGCCAGCTCACTACTGCCCCTCCACGGGACAGTGATTAGTGGGAATCAGCCCCAGCATTTT. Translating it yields CASSLLPLHGTVISGNQPQHF.

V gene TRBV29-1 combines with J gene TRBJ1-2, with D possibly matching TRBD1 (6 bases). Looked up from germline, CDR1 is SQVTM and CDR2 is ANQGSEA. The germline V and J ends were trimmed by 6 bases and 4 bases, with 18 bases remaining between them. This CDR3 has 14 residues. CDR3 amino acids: CSVDEQGLAYGYTF. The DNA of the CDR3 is TGCAGCGTCGATGAACAGGGTTTGGCCTATGGCTACACCTTC.

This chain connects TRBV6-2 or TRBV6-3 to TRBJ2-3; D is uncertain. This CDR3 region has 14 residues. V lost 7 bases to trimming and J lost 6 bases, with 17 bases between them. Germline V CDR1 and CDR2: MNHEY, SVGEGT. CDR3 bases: TGTGCCAGCAATCACCCGACCTCGGCGGATACGCAGTATTTT. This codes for CASNHPTSADTQYF.

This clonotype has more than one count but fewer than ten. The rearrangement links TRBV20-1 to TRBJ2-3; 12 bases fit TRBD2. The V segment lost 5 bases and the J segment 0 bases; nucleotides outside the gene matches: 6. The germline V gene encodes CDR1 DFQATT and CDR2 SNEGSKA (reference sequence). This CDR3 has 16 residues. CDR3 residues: CSADVGTSGSTDTQYF. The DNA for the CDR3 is TGCAGTGCTGACGTTGGGACTAGCGGGAGCACAGATACGCAGTATTTT.